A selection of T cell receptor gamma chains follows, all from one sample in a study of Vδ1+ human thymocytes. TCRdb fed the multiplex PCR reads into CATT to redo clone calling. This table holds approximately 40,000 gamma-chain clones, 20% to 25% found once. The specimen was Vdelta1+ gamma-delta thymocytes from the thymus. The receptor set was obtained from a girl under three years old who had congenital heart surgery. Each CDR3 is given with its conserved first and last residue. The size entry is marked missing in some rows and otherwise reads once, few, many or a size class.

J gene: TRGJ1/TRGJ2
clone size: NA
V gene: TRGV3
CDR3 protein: CATWDRRLNIDKKLF
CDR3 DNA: TGTGCCACCTGGGACAGGCGCTTGAATATTGATAAGAAACTCTTT

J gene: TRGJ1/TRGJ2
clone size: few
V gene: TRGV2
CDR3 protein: CATWDGLGGYKKLF
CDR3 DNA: TGTGCCACCTGGGACGGGCTGGGGGGTTATAAGAAACTCTTT

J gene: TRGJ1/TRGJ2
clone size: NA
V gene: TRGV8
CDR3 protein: CATWDSAEYYKKLF
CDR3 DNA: TGTGCCACCTGGGATAGTGCAGAGTATTATAAGAAACTCTTT

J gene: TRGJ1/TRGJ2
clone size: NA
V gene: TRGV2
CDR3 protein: CATWDGRSRGRKLF
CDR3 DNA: TGTGCCACCTGGGACGGGCGTAGTCGCGGTAGGAAACTCTTT

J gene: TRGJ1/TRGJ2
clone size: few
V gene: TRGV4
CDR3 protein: CATWDHGNYKKLF
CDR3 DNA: TGTGCCACCTGGGACCACGGGAATTATAAGAAACTCTTT

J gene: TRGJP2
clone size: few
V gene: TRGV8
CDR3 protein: CATWAHAGSDWIKTF
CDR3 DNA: TGTGCCACCTGGGCCCACGCGGGTAGTGATTGGATCAAGACGTTT

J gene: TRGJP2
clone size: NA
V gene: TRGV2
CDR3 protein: CATWDGPSDWIKTF
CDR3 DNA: TGTGCCACCTGGGACGGGCCAAGTGATTGGATCAAGACGTTT

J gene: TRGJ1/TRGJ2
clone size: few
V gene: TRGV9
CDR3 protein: CALWEDPNYYKKLF
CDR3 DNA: TGTGCCTTGTGGGAGGACCCTAATTATTATAAGAAACTCTTT

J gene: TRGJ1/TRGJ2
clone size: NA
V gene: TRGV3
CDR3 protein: CATWDRLDYYKKLF
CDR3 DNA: TGTGCCACCTGGGACAGGCTGGATTATTATAAGAAACTCTTT

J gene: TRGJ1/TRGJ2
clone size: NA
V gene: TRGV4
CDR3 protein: CATWDLPNYYKKLF
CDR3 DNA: TGTGCCACCTGGGATCTCCCCAATTATTATAAGAAACTCTTT

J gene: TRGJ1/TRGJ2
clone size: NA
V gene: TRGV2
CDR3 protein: CATWDRSYYKKLF
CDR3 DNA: TGCGCCACCTGGGATAGATCTTATTATAAGAAACTCTTT

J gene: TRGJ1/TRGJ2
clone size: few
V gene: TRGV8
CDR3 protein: CATWDSTAGAYKKLF
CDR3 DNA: TGTGCCACCTGGGACTCCACGGCAGGAGCTTATAAGAAACTCTTT

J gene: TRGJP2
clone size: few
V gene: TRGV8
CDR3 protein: CATWDSDSSDWIKTF
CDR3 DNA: TGTGCCACCTGGGATTCAGATAGTAGTGATTGGATCAAGACGTTT

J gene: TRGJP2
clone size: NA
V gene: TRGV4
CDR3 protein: CATWDGGTNWIKTF
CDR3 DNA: TGTGCCACCTGGGATGGAGGGACAAATTGGATCAAGACGTTT

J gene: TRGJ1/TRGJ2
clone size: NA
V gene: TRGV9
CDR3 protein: CALWEVNGKKLF
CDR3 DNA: TGTGCCTTGTGGGAGGTGAACGGCAAGAAACTCTTT

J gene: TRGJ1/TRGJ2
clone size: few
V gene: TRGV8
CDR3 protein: CATWDRPGYKKLF
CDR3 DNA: TGTGCCACCTGGGATAGGCCCGGTTATAAGAAACTCTTT

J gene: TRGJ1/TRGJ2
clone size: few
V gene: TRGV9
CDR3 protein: CALWEANKKLF
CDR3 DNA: TGTGCCTTGTGGGAGGCCAATAAGAAACTCTTT

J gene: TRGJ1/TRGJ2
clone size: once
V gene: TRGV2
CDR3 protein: CATWDGLGVYYKKLF
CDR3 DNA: TGTGCCACCTGGGACGGGCTTGGGGTTTATTATAAGAAACTCTTT

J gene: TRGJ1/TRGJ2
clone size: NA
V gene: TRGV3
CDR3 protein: CATWDRHQSYYYKKLF
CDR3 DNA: TGTGCCACCTGGGACAGACATCAATCCTATTATTATAAGAAACTCTTT

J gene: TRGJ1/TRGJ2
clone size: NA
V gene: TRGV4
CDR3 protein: CATWDDTGRKLF
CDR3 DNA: TGTGCCACCTGGGACGACACGGGGAGGAAACTCTTT

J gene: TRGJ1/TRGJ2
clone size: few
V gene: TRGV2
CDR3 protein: CATWDRSYYHKKLF
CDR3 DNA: TGCGCCACCTGGGACAGGTCTTATTACCATAAGAAACTCTTT

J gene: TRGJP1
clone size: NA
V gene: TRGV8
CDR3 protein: CATWDRQGGTGWFKIF
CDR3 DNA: TGTGCCACCTGGGATAGGCAGGGGGGCACTGGTTGGTTCAAGATATTT

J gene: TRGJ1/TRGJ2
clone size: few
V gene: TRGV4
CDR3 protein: CATWDGVINYYKKLF
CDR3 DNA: TGTGCCACCTGGGATGGGGTGATTAATTATTATAAGAAACTCTTT

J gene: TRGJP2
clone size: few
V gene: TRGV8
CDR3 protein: CATWDTWASDWIKTF
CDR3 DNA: TGTGCCACCTGGGACACCTGGGCGAGTGATTGGATCAAGACGTTT

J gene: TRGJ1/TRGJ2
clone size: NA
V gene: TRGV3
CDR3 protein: CATWDGISYYKKLF
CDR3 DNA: TGTGCCACCTGGGACGGAATCTCTTATTATAAGAAACTCTTT

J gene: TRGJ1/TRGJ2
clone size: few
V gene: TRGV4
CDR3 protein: CATWDGLNKKLF
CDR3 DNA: TGTGCCACCTGGGATGGGCTAAATAAGAAACTCTTT

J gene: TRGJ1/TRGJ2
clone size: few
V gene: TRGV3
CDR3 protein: CATWVSKKLF
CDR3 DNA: TGTGCCACCTGGGTGAGTAAGAAACTCTTT